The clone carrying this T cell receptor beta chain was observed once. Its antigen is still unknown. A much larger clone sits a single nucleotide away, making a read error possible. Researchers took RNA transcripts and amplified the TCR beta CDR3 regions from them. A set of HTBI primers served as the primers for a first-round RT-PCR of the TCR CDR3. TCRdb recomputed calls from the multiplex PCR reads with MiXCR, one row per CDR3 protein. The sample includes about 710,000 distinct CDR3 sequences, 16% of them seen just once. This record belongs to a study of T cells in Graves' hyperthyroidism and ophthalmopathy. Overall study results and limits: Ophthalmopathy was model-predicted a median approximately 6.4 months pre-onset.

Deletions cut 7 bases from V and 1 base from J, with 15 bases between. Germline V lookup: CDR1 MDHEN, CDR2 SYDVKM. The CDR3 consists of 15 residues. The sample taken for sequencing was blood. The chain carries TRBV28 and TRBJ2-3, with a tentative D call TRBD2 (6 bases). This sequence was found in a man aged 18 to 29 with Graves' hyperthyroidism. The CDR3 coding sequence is TGTGCCAGCATTTTCGGCGGGATCCGCACAGATACGCAGTATTTT. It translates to CASIFGGIRTDTQYF.